This TCR beta chain was profiled in a study of Graves' ophthalmopathy and Graves' hyperthyroidism. Study overall: Before any treatment, peripheral blood was taken at the initial diagnosis. Study observations and caveats: Most expanded clonotypes in thyroid above 0.001 frequency also showed up in blood. Ophthalmopathy progression was predicted with 55% to 71% sensitivity and approximately 72% specificity.

Regarding this clonotype: Antigen: not known.

The CDR3 sequence is 14 residues long. Germline CDR1 reads DFQATT; CDR2 reads SNEGSKA (reference sequence). The ends were cut back, 0 bases at V and 2 bases at J, with 8 bases in the middle. RNA transcripts were the source from which TCR beta CDR3 regions were amplified. RT-PCR in the first round used HTBI primers; a second-round multiplex PCR followed. One entry per CDR3 protein results from TCRdb running MiXCR on the multiplex PCR reads. The sample includes about 740,000 distinct CDR3 sequences, 40% of them seen just once. Sequencing was carried out using peripheral blood. J is TRBJ1-5 and V is TRBV20-1; D is unclear. The receptor comes from an adult man with Graves' ophthalmopathy. CDR3 nucleotides: TGCAGTGCTAGAGAGGGTCCTGGCAATCAGCCCCAGCATTTT. Amino acid sequence: CSAREGPGNQPQHF.